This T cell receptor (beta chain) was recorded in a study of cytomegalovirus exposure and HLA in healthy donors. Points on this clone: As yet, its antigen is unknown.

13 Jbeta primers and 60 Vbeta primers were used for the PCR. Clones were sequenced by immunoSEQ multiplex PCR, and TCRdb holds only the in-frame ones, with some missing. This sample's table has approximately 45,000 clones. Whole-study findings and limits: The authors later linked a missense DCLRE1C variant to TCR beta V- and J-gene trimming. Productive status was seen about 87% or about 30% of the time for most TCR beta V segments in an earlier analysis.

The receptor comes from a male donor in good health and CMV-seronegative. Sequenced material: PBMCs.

CDR3 coding DNA: TGCGCCAGCAGCCCCGCCCTGTTCGCGGGGGGGCCGGACACCGGGGAGCTGTTTTTT. This codes for CASSPALFAGGPDTGELFF. The V gene is TRBV4-1, the J gene TRBJ2-2, with 9 bases matching TRBD2. CDR3 size: 19 residues. V shed 4 bases and J 3 bases; nucleotides not matched to a gene: 15. The germline gives CDR1 MGHRA, CDR2 YSYEKL.